Listed below are T cell receptor beta chains from one sample, sequenced in a study of blood T cell repertoires in COVID-19. The method was immunoSEQ multiplex PCR; TCRdb's version includes in-frame clones alone and lacks a portion of them. Here the sample spans 90,000 to 100,000 clones, about 89% being singletons. Sequenced input: peripheral blood. The receptor source for this set is a man in his forties or fifties with COVID-19, enrolled during active disease. The CDR3 runs from the conserved cysteine through the conserved F or W. The order of the fields is clone size, J gene, D gene, V gene, CDR3 protein, CDR3 DNA. A D gene is named only where the DNA matches it firmly. Clone size is not always given. Where it is, it says once, few, many or a class for expanded clones.

-,TRBJ2-1,TRBD2,TRBV7-9,CASSSSGLAGDYNEQFF,TGTGCCAGCAGCTCCTCGGGACTAGCGGGGGATTACAATGAGCAGTTCTTC
few,TRBJ2-1,-,TRBV7-9,CASSLIGGNNEQFF,TGTGCCAGCAGCTTGATTGGCGGGAACAATGAGCAGTTCTTC
-,TRBJ2-3,-,TRBV3-1/TRBV3-2,CASSRRGTPQYF,TGTGCCAGCAGCCGAAGGGGCACACCCCAGTATTTT
few,TRBJ1-1,-,TRBV16,CASSQSIVNTEAFF,TGTGCCAGCAGCCAATCTATAGTGAACACTGAAGCTTTCTTT
few,TRBJ2-5,TRBD2,TRBV4-2,CASSQGPAGGQETQYF,TGTGCCAGCAGCCAAGGGCCAGCGGGGGGCCAAGAGACCCAGTACTTC
-,TRBJ2-1,-,TRBV6-6,CASSPDYPRSSYNEQFF,TGTGCCAGCAGTCCCGACTACCCCAGGAGCTCCTACAATGAGCAGTTCTTC
-,TRBJ2-3,TRBD1,TRBV9,CASSRSQGTTDTQYF,TGTGCCAGCAGCAGATCACAGGGGACCACAGATACGCAGTATTTT
-,TRBJ1-4,-,TRBV5-8,CASSSRANEKLFF,TGTGCCAGCAGCTCGCGGGCTAATGAAAAACTGTTTTTT
-,TRBJ2-7,TRBD1,TRBV7-2,CASSLDRGETYEQYF,TGTGCCAGCAGCTTAGACAGGGGGGAAACCTACGAGCAGTACTTC
-,TRBJ1-4,-,TRBV5-6,CASSLVQGGREKLFF,TGTGCCAGCAGCTTGGTCCAAGGGGGACGGGAAAAACTGTTTTTT
-,TRBJ1-6,-,TRBV7-2,CASSLFIAGNNSPLHF,TGTGCCAGCAGCTTATTTATTGCAGGGAACAATTCACCCCTCCACTTT
-,TRBJ1-1,TRBD1,TRBV10-3,CAIRRGGDTEAFF,TGTGCCATCAGAAGAGGGGGCGACACTGAAGCTTTCTTT
-,TRBJ2-3,-,TRBV10-3,CAIRGPGLSTDTQYF,TGTGCCATCAGGGGGCCGGGACTCTCCACAGATACGCAGTATTTT
-,TRBJ2-1,-,TRBV5-8,CASSPRQVLHKDEQFF,TGTGCCAGCAGCCCTCGACAGGTCCTTCACAAGGATGAGCAGTTCTTC
-,TRBJ1-2,-,TRBV13,CASSLRGINYGYTF,TGTGCCAGCAGCTTACGGGGAATAAACTATGGCTACACCTTC
few,TRBJ1-1,-,TRBV7-2,CASSLSWVAGTEAFF,TGTGCCAGCAGCTTATCATGGGTAGCGGGCACTGAAGCTTTCTTT
-,TRBJ2-1,TRBD1,TRBV25-1,CASSDPGQGTREQFF,TGTGCCAGCAGTGATCCGGGACAGGGTACTCGAGAGCAGTTCTTC
-,TRBJ1-2,-,TRBV7-6,CASSLVGASGYTF,TGTGCCAGCAGCTTAGTAGGGGCGTCTGGCTACACCTTC
-,TRBJ1-1,-,TRBV7-8,CASSLAARLNTEAFF,TGTGCCAGCAGCTTGGCCGCTAGACTGAACACTGAAGCTTTCTTT
-,TRBJ1-2,-,TRBV7-9,CASSLASGGGYTF,TGTGCCAGCAGCTTAGCGTCGGGGGGCGGCTACACCTTC
-,TRBJ1-3,-,TRBV7-2,CASSDTFAHSGNTIYF,TGTGCCAGCAGCGATACTTTTGCCCACTCTGGAAACACCATATATTTT
-,TRBJ1-6,-,TRBV3-1/TRBV3-2,CASSSSGGSPLHF,TGTGCCAGCAGCTCGTCCGGGGGTTCACCCCTCCACTTT
-,TRBJ1-1,-,TRBV14,CASSQGSREAFF,TGTGCCAGCAGCCAAGGCAGTCGTGAAGCTTTCTTT
-,TRBJ1-1,-,TRBV20-1,CSAPGVMEAFF,TGCAGTGCTCCAGGGGTTATGGAAGCTTTCTTT
-,TRBJ1-3,-,TRBV24-1,CATSDPRGGSGNTIYF,TGTGCCACCAGTGACCCCCGCGGAGGCTCTGGAAACACCATATATTTT
few,TRBJ1-6,TRBD1,TRBV6-2/TRBV6-3,CASSTGGSTPLHF,TGTGCCAGCAGTACAGGGGGCTCCACACCCCTCCACTTT
-,TRBJ2-5,TRBD1,TRBV25-1,CASSELNRGWRETQYF,TGTGCCAGCAGTGAACTCAACAGGGGGTGGCGAGAGACCCAGTACTTC
-,TRBJ1-2,TRBD1,TRBV6-5,CASRPTGNYGYTF,TGTGCCAGCAGGCCGACAGGGAACTATGGCTACACCTTC
-,TRBJ1-1,TRBD1,TRBV6-5,CASSSGQGRTEAFF,TGTGCCAGCAGTTCGGGACAGGGTAGAACTGAAGCTTTCTTT
-,TRBJ2-7,-,TRBV7-8,CASSYRDFYEQYF,TGTGCCAGCAGCTACCGGGATTTCTACGAGCAGTACTTC
-,TRBJ2-1,TRBD1,TRBV4-3,CASSQDRDRGPNEQFF,TGCGCCAGCAGCCAAGACCGGGACAGGGGTCCCAATGAGCAGTTCTTC
-,TRBJ1-6,-,TRBV23-1,CARNNKTAKDSPLHF,TGCGCCAGGAACAATAAGACAGCTAAAGATTCACCCCTCCACTTT
-,TRBJ2-7,TRBD1,TRBV9,CASSVEGTAFPYEQYF,TGTGCCAGCAGCGTAGAAGGGACAGCGTTCCCCTACGAGCAGTACTTC
-,TRBJ2-7,TRBD2,TRBV27,CASSFNGLAGTYEQYF,TGTGCCAGCAGTTTTAACGGACTAGCGGGGACCTACGAGCAGTACTTC
-,TRBJ1-2,-,TRBV6-5,CASSWGRGADYGYTF,TGTGCCAGCAGTTGGGGGAGGGGGGCAGACTATGGCTACACCTTC
once,TRBJ2-1,TRBD1,TRBV5-1,CASRPGQGSYNEQFF,TGCGCCAGCAGACCGGGACAGGGCTCCTACAATGAGCAGTTCTTC
-,TRBJ1-4,TRBD1,TRBV7-2,CASSLDRGNEKLFF,TGTGCCAGCAGCTTAGACAGGGGGAATGAAAAACTGTTTTTT
-,TRBJ1-6,TRBD1,TRBV30,CAWSQTGFNSPLHF,TGTGCCTGGAGCCAGACAGGGTTTAATTCACCCCTCCACTTT
few,TRBJ1-2,-,TRBV4-2,CASSQEGSYDYGYTF,TGTGCCAGCAGCCAAGAGGGCAGTTATGACTATGGCTACACCTTC
-,TRBJ1-1,TRBD1,TRBV7-2,CASSYRGSTEAFF,TGTGCCAGCAGCTACAGGGGTAGCACTGAAGCTTTCTTT
-,TRBJ1-5,-,TRBV4-2,CASSQEQGSNQPQHF,TGTGCCAGCAGCCAGGAACAGGGAAGCAATCAGCCCCAGCATTTT
-,TRBJ1-1,TRBD1,TRBV28,CASRTGVPEAFF,TGTGCCAGCCGCACAGGGGTCCCTGAAGCTTTCTTT
once,TRBJ1-2,TRBD1,TRBV2,CASRVRGYYGYTF,TGTGCCAGCAGGGTCAGGGGGTACTATGGCTACACCTTC
-,TRBJ1-1,-,TRBV5-5,CASSHTLVGTEAFF,TGTGCCAGCAGTCACACCCTAGTCGGGACTGAAGCTTTCTTT
once,TRBJ1-6,-,TRBV27,CASSLGRGVGSYNSPLHF,TGTGCCAGCAGTTTAGGCAGGGGCGTTGGGTCCTATAATTCACCCCTCCACTTT
-,TRBJ2-7,-,TRBV14,CASSQGGGWREQYF,TGTGCCAGCAGCCAAGGGGGGGGCTGGAGGGAGCAGTACTTC
-,TRBJ2-2,-,TRBV7-9,CASSAGQNTGELFF,TGTGCCAGCAGCGCAGGACAGAACACCGGGGAGCTGTTTTTT
-,TRBJ2-1,TRBD2,TRBV25-1,CASSEFRSGAPNEQFF,TGTGCCAGCAGTGAATTTCGAAGCGGGGCTCCCAATGAGCAGTTCTTC
-,TRBJ1-1,-,TRBV5-1,CASSLGQANTEAFF,TGCGCCAGCAGCTTGGGGCAGGCGAACACTGAAGCTTTCTTT
-,TRBJ1-2,TRBD1,TRBV5-6,CASSTRTGGIGYTF,TGTGCCAGCAGCACCCGGACAGGGGGGATTGGCTACACCTTC
once,TRBJ1-5,TRBD1,TRBV6-1,CASSEGTGLQPQHF,TGTGCCAGCAGTGAAGGGACAGGGCTTCAGCCCCAGCATTTT